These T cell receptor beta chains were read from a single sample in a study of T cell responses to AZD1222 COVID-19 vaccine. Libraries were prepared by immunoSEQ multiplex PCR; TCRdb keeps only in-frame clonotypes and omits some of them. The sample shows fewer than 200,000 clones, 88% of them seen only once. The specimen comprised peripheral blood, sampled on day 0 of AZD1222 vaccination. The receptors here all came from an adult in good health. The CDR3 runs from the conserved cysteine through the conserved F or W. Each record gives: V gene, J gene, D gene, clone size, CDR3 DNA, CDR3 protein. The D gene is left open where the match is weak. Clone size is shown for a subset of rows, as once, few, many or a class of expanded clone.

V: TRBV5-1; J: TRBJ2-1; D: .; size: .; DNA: TGCGCCAGCAGCGTCCCCGGGACGGGCTCCTACAATGAGCAGTTCTTC; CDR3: CASSVPGTGSYNEQFF
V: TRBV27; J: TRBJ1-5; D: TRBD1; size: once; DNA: TGTGCCAGCAGTTTCGACAGGGTGGCTCAGCCCCAGCATTTT; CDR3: CASSFDRVAQPQHF
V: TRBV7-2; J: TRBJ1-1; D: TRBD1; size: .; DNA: TGTGCCAGCAGCTTAGGGGGACAGTTCACTGAAGCTTTCTTT; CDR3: CASSLGGQFTEAFF
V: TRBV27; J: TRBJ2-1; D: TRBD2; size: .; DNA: TGTGCCAGCAGTTTATCTAGCGGGAACACCTACAATGAGCAGTTCTTC; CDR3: CASSLSSGNTYNEQFF
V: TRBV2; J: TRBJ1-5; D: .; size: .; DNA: TGTGCCAGCAGTGAATCGGCCCTCAATCAGCCCCAGCATTTT; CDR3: CASSESALNQPQHF
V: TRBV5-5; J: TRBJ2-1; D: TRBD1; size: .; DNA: TGTGCCAGCAGCCGGACAGGGTCCTACAATGAGCAGTTCTTC; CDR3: CASSRTGSYNEQFF
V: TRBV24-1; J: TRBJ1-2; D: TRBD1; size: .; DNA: TGTGCCACCAGTGATTCGACAGGGTATGGCTACACCTTC; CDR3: CATSDSTGYGYTF
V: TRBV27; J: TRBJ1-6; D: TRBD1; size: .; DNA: TGTGCCAGCAGTTGGGGACAGGGGGAATCACCCCTCCACTTT; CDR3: CASSWGQGESPLHF
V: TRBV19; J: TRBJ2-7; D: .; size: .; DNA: TGTGCCAGTAGTATAGTAGGGGACGGTTCCTACGAGCAGTACTTC; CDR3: CASSIVGDGSYEQYF
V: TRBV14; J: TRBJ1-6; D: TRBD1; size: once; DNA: TGTGCCAGCAGCCAAGGACAGGGGATCTATCAACAGTATAATTCACCCCTCCACTTT; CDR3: CASSQGQGIYQQYNSPLHF
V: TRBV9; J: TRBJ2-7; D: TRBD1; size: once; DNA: TGTGCCAGCAGCGCGGGACAGGTCCTCCACGAGCAGTACTTC; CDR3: CASSAGQVLHEQYF
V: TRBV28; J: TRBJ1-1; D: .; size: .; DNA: TGTGCCAGCAGTTTAGAGGGAAAGCACACTGAAGCTTTCTTT; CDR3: CASSLEGKHTEAFF
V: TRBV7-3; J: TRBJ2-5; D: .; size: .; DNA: TGTGCCAGCAGCCAAGGGACTCTACAGGAGACCCAGTACTTC; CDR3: CASSQGTLQETQYF
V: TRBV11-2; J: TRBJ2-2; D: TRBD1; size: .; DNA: TGTGCCAGCAGCTACGGACAGGGGGCGACTTTAAGGACCGGGGAGCTGTTTTTT; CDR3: CASSYGQGATLRTGELFF
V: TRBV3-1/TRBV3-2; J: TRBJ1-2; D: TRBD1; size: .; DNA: TGTGCCAGCAGCGCCCCGGGACAGGGGGCGCATGGCTACACCTTC; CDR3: CASSAPGQGAHGYTF
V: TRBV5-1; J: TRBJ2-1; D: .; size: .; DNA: TGCGCCAGCAGCCCCTCCAGGGAGCAGTTCTTC; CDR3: CASSPSREQFF
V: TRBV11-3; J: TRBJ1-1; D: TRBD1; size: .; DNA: TGTGCCAGCAGCTTAGGGACAGGGGGCGGGAACACTGAAGCTTTCTTT; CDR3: CASSLGTGGGNTEAFF
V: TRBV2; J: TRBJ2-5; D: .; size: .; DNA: TGTGCCAGCAGTGAACTAGAGACCCAGTACTTC; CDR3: CASSELETQYF
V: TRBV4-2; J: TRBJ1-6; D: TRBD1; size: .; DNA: TGTGCCAGCAGCCAAGTTATAAGGGGGCTTGTGTCTAATTCACCCCTCCACTTT; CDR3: CASSQVIRGLVSNSPLHF
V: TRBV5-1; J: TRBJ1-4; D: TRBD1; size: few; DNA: TGCGCCAGCAGCAGTGGGACAGGGGGTGAAAAACTGTTTTTT; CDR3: CASSSGTGGEKLFF
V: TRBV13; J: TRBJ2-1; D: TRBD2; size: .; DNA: TGTGCCAGCAGCTGGGGAAGCGGGGACTACAATGAGCAGTTCTTC; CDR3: CASSWGSGDYNEQFF
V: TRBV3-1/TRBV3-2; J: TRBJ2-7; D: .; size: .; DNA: TGTGCCAGCAGCCAGGCGGGGCCCGACGGGCAGTACTTC; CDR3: CASSQAGPDGQYF
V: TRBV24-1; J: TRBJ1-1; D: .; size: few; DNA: TGTGCCACCAGTGATTTGCCGCGGGGCAGGCGTAACACTGAAGCTTTCTTT; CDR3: CATSDLPRGRRNTEAFF